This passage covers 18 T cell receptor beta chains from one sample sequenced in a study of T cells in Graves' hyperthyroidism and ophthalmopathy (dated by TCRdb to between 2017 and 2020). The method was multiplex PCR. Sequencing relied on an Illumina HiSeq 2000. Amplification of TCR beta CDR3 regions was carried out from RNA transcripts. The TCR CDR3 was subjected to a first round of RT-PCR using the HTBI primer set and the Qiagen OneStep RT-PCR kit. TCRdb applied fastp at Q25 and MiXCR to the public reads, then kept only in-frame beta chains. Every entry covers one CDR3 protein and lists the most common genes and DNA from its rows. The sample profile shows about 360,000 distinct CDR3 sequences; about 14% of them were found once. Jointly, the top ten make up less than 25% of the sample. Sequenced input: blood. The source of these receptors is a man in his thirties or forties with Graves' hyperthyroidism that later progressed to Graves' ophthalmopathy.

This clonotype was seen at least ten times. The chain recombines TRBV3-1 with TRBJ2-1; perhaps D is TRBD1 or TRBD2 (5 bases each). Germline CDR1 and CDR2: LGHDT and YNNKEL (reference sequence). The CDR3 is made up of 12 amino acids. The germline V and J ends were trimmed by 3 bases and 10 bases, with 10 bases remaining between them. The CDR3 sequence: CASSHFGTEQFF. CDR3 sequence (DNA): TGTGCCAGCAGCCATTTTGGGACGGAGCAGTTCTTC.

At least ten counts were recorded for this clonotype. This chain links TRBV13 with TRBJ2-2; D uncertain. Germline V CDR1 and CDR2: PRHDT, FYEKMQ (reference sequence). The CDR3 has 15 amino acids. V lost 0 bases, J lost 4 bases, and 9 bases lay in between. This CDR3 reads CASSLGRTSTGELFF. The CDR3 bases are TGTGCCAGCAGCTTAGGACGGACCAGCACCGGGGAGCTGTTTTTT.

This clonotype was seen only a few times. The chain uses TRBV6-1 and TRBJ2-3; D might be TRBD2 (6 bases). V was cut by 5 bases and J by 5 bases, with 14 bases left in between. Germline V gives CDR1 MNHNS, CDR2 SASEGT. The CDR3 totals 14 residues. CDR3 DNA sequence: TGTGCCAGCAGTAACGCGCTGGGGGGAGATACGCAGTATTTT. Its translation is CASSNALGGDTQYF.

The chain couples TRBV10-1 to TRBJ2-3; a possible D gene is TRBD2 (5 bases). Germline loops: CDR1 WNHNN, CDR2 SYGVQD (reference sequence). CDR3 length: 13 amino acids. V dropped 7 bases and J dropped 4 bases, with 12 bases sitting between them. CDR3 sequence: CASTLRGADTQYF. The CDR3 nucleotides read TGCGCCAGCACCCTCCGGGGAGCAGATACGCAGTATTTT.

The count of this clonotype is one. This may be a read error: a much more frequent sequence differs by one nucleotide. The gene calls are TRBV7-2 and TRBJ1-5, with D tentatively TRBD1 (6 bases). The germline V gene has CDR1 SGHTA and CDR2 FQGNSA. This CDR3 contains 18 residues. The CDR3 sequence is CASSLAIITGKFNQPRHF. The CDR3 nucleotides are TGTGCCAGCAGCTTAGCTATCATCACAGGGAAGTTTAATCAGCCCCGGCATTTT.

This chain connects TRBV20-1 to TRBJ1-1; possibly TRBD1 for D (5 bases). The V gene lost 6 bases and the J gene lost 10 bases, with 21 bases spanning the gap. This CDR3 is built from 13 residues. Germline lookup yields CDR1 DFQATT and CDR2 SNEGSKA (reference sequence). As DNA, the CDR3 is TGCAGTGCCAGCGGAGGGACCCGTTTGTCAGCTTTCTTT. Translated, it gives CSASGGTRLSAFF.

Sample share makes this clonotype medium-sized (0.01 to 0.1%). The CDR3 DNA reads as TGTGCCAGCAGGTTTACGATACGAACTGAAGCTTTCTTT. Residues: CASRFTIRTEAFF. V and J are TRBV6-2 or TRBV6-3 and TRBJ1-1; the D is unclear. Per germline, CDR1 MNHEY and CDR2 SVGEGT. This CDR3 spans 13 amino acids. The V and J ends lost 6 bases and 5 bases respectively, with 13 bases between them.

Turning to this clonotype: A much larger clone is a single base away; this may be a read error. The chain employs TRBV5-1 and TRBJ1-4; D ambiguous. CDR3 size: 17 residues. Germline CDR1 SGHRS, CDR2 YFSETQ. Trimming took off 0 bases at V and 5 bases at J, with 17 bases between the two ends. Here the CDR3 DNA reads TGCGCCAGCAGCTTGGCCGATACGAGGGAAAAGAATGAAAAACTGTTTTTT. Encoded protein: CASSLADTREKNEKLFF.

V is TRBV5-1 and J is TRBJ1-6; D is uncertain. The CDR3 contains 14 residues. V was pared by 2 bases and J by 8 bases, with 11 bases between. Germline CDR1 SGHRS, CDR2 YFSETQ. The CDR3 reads CASSFSGWDSPLHF. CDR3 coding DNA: TGCGCCAGCAGCTTCTCGGGGTGGGATTCACCCCTCCACTTT.

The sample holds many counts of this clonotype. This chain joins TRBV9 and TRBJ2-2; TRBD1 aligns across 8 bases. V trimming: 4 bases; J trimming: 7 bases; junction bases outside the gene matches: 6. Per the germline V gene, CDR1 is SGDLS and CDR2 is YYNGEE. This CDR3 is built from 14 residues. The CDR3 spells CASSPRTGSGELFF. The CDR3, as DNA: TGTGCCAGCAGCCCACGGACAGGGAGCGGGGAGCTGTTTTTT.

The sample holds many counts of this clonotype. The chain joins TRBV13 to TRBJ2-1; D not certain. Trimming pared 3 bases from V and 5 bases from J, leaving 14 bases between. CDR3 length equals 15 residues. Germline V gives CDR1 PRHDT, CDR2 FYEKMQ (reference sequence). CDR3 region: CASSFATDRDNEQFF. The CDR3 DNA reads TGTGCCAGCAGCTTTGCGACCGATAGGGACAATGAGCAGTTCTTC. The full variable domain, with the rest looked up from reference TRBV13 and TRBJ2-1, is AAGVIQSPRHLIKEKRETATLKCYPIPRHDTVYWYQQGPGQDPQFLISFYEKMQSDKGSIPDRFSAQQFSDYHSELNMSSLELGDSALYFCASSFATDRDNEQFFGPGTRLTVL.

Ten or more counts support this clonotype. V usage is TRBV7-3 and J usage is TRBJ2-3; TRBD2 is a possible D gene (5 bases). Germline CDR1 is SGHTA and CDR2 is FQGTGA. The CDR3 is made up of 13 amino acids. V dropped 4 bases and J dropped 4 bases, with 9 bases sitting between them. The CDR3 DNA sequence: TGTGCCAGCAGCTCGCTAGCAGCAGATACGCAGTATTTT. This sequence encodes CASSSLAADTQYF. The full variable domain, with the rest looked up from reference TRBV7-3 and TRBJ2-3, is GAGVSQTPSNKVTEKGKYVELRCDPISGHTALYWYRQSLGQGPEFLIYFQGTGAADDSGLPNDRFFAVRPEGSVSTLKIQRTERGDSAVYLCASSSLAADTQYFGPGTRLTVL.

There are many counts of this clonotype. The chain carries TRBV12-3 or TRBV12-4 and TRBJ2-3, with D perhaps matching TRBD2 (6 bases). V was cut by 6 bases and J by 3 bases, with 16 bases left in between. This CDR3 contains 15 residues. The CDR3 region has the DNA TGTGCCAGCAGGCTCCTCGGGGGTCGGACAGATACGCAGTATTTT. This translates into CASRLLGGRTDTQYF.

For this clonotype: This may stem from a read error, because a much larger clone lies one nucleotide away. CDR3 nucleotides: TGTGCCAGCAGCGAAGGGTTGACTCGGCCCCAGCATTTT. This translates into CASSEGLTRPQHF. This chain joins TRBV11-2 and TRBJ1-5; D is unclear. The length of the CDR3 is 13 residues. Germline V lookup: CDR1 SGHAT, CDR2 FQNNGV. The ends were cut back, 5 bases at V and 9 bases at J, with 14 bases in the middle.

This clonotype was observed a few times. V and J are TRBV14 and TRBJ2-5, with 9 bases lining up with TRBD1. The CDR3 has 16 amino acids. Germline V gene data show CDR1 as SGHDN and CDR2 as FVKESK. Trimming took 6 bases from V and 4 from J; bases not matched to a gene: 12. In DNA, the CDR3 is TGTGCCAGCAGTCCTACAGGGGGCGGATGGGGAGAGACCCAGTACTTC. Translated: CASSPTGGGWGETQYF.

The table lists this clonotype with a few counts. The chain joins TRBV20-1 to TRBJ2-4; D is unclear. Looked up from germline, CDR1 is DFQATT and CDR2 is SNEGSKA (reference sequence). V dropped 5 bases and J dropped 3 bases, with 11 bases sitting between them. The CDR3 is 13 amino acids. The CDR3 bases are TGCAGTGCTCGTGACATGGACAAAAACATTCAGTACTTC. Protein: CSARDMDKNIQYF.

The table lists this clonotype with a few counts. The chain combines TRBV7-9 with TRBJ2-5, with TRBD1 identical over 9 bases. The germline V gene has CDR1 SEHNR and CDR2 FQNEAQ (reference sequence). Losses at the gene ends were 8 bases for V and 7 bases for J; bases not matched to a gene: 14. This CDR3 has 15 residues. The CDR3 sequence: CASFHGAGTGWTQYF. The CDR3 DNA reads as TGTGCCAGCTTCCATGGCGCCGGGACAGGGTGGACCCAGTACTTC.

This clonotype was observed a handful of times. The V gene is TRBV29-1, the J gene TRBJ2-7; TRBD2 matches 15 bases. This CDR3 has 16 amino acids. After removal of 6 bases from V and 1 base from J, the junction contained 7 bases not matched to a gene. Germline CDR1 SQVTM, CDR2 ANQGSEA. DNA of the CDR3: TGCAGCGTCCGGGGACTAGCGGGGGGCTTTTCCTACGAGCAGTACTTC. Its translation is CSVRGLAGGFSYEQYF.